This record concerns one T cell receptor beta chain sequence. No antigen is known for it. The identical CDR3 is also encoded by other nucleotide sequences in the sample. Germline loops: CDR1 MDHEN, CDR2 SYDVKM. With 2 bases removed from V and 1 base from J, the gap between germline ends came to 8 bases. This CDR3 contains 14 residues. Naive CD8 cells, CD45RO-negative and positively selected for CCR7, excluded terminally differentiated effector memory CD45RA+ cells. The data were taken from a study of shared clonotypes between healthy human individuals. Study-wide findings and caveats: Investigators expected sequencing depth to affect clonotype sharing among donors. A few donors showed sharing of about 4.6% of naive CD4 clonotypes.

Clones were sequenced by immunoSEQ multiplex PCR, and TCRdb holds only the in-frame ones, with some missing. The data hold about 2.1 million clones, with just over 90% observed a single time. This TCR was sampled from a man aged 18 to 35 in good health. Some clones in this sample may be carry-over from other donors' samples. Material: naive CD8+ T cells from PBMCs. This sequence joins TRBV28 and TRBJ1-1; D remains ambiguous. CDR3 residues: CASSLLRQNTEAFF. CDR3 coding DNA: TGTGCCAGCAGTTTACTCCGACAGAACACTGAAGCTTTCTTT.